Below, 21 T cell receptor beta chains from the same sample are listed, as sequenced in a study of PD-1 blockade in classical Hodgkin lymphoma. Clones were read by immunoSEQ multiplex PCR, and TCRdb kept only the in-frame ones, dropping some. This repertoire shows roughly 100,000 clones, approximately 89% found once; its top ten account for about 20%. Time point denoted: cycle 4 day 1 (C4D1), after less than 7 weeks of nivolumab. Each patient experienced a relapse that followed autologous stem cell transplantation, and brentuximab vedotin exposure varied. The sequencing here drew on peripheral blood mononuclear cells (PBMCs), taken before the fourth cycle of nivolumab. Receptors originate from a human donor with classical Hodgkin lymphoma.

The rearrangement joins TRBV5-5 to TRBJ1-1; D is uncertain. Trimming took 0 bases from V and 4 from J, leaving 13 bases between them. The CDR3 sequence is 15 residues long. Germline CDR1 is SGHKS and CDR2 is YYEKEE (reference sequence). The CDR3 DNA sequence: TGTGCCAGCAGCTTGGGCAGCCTATCCGGCACTGAAGCTTTCTTT. The encoded protein is CASSLGSLSGTEAFF.

This clone appeared once. This chain joins TRBV6-4 and TRBJ1-5; D unclear. The length of the CDR3 is 13 residues. The germline gives CDR1 MRHNA, CDR2 SNTAGT. V lost 4 bases and J 2 bases, leaving 6 bases between the germline ends. This CDR3 is CASSAGGNQPQHF. In nucleotides, the CDR3 is TGTGCCAGCAGTGCTGGGGGCAATCAGCCCCAGCATTTT.

The gene calls are TRBV5-1 and TRBJ2-4; D ambiguous. The CDR3 has 15 residues. Looked up from germline, CDR1 is SGHRS and CDR2 is YFSETQ. V shed 1 base and J shed 1 base, with 9 bases lying between them. The DNA of the CDR3 is TGCGCCAGCAGCTTGTCGCTTTCCGCCAAAAACATTCAGTACTTC. As protein: CASSLSLSAKNIQYF.

This clone was seen once. This chain uses TRBV19 with TRBJ1-2; D is ambiguous. The germline CDR1 and CDR2 sequences are LNHDA and SQIVND (reference sequence). V lost 5 bases, J lost 8 bases, and 15 bases lay in between. The CDR3 extends over 13 amino acids. The CDR3 DNA reads TGTGCCAGTAGTCCCGACCATAGTGGAGGCTACACCTTC. This encodes CASSPDHSGGYTF.

The chain carries TRBV5-1 and TRBJ1-1; D ambiguous. Germline loops: CDR1 SGHRS, CDR2 YFSETQ. This CDR3 spans 14 amino acids. Trimming shortened V by 2 bases and J by 3 bases, and 11 bases separated the two germline ends. The CDR3 DNA reads as TGCGCCAGCAGCTTCTTAGGGTCGGACACTGAAGCTTTCTTT. Encoded protein: CASSFLGSDTEAFF. Based on the CDR3 plus reference TRBV5-1 and TRBJ1-1, the full variable domain is KAGVTQTPRYLIKTRGQQVTLSCSPISGHRSVSWYQQTPGQGLQFLFEYFSETQRNKGNFPGRFSGRQFSNSRSEMNVSTLELGDSALYLCASSFLGSDTEAFFGQGTRLTVV.

This rearrangement joins TRBV9 to TRBJ2-7, with D tentatively TRBD2 (6 bases). The CDR3 consists of 14 residues. V was shortened by 4 bases and J by 6 bases, with 17 bases between the two germline ends. CDR1 is SGDLS and CDR2 is YYNGEE in the germline V gene. The CDR3 nucleotides are TGTGCCAGCAGCCCGCTCATGGAGGGAGGCGAGCAGTACTTC. It yields the protein CASSPLMEGGEQYF.

The gene calls are TRBV27 and TRBJ2-7; 7 bases are shared with TRBD1. Germline CDR1 and CDR2: MNHEY and SMNVEV (reference sequence). The trim removed 6 bases at V and 0 bases at J, leaving 11 bases unmatched. The CDR3 sequence is 16 residues long. The CDR3 sequence: CASSPNRDSYSYEQYF. The CDR3 region has the DNA TGTGCCAGCAGCCCTAACCGGGACAGTTACTCCTACGAGCAGTACTTC.

V gene TRBV4-2 combines with J gene TRBJ2-7; D not certain. V was shortened by 0 bases and J by 2 bases, with 14 bases between the two germline ends. The V gene's germline CDR1 is LGHNA and CDR2 YNFKEQ. CDR3 length: 16 residues. The CDR3: CASSQESESATYEQYF. For the CDR3, the DNA is TGTGCCAGCAGCCAAGAATCTGAGTCAGCTACCTACGAGCAGTACTTC.

The chain uses TRBV4-2 and TRBJ1-3; tentatively, D is TRBD1 (5 bases). In germline, CDR1 is LGHNA, CDR2 YNFKEQ. This CDR3 is built from 15 residues. V was trimmed by 0 bases and J by 4 bases, leaving 10 bases between them. CDR3: CASSQEPGVGNTIYF. The CDR3 bases are TGTGCCAGCAGCCAAGAACCGGGGGTAGGAAACACCATATATTTT.

V is TRBV2 and J is TRBJ1-2, with D possibly TRBD1 on 6 matching bases. This CDR3 has 16 amino acids. Per the germline V gene, CDR1 is SNHLY and CDR2 is FYNNEI. Trimming took off 2 bases at V and 7 bases at J, with 20 bases between the two ends. The DNA of the CDR3 is TGTGCCAGCAGTGAATGGGCAGGGGATGGTACGGGTGGCTACACCTTC. It specifies CASSEWAGDGTGGYTF.

The chain has TRBV4-2 and TRBJ2-7; possibly TRBD1 for D (5 bases). CDR1 LGHNA and CDR2 YNFKEQ come from the germline V gene. The CDR3 extends over 14 amino acids. Between the trimmed V and J ends, which lost 1 base and 5 bases, there was a span of 12 bases. The CDR3 bases are TGTGCCAGCAGCCAAGCCAGGGCTCGGCACGAGCAGTACTTC. This translates into CASSQARARHEQYF.

This clone was detected only a few times. This chain uses TRBV30 with TRBJ1-3; D uncertain. The length of the CDR3 is 11 residues. V was cut by 2 bases and J by 4 bases, with 3 bases left in between. Germline values: CDR1 GTSNPN, CDR2 SVGIG (reference sequence). The CDR3 spells CAWSTGNTIYF. The CDR3 DNA reads TGTGCCTGGAGTACCGGAAACACCATATATTTT.

V and J are TRBV6-4 and TRBJ1-1, with D unresolved. V lost 2 bases to trimming and J lost 4 bases, with 14 bases between them. There are 15 residues in the CDR3. Germline V gene sequence: CDR1 MRHNA, CDR2 SNTAGT. CDR3 protein: CASSDRVGMSTEAFF. The CDR3 bases are TGTGCCAGCAGTGACCGGGTGGGGATGAGCACTGAAGCTTTCTTT.

This sequence joins TRBV5-6 and TRBJ2-2, with D tentatively TRBD1 or TRBD2 (5 bases each). V shed 4 bases and J shed 4 bases, with 20 bases lying between them. The CDR3 runs to 17 residues. The germline gives CDR1 SGHDT, CDR2 YYEEEE. CDR3 in DNA: TGTGCCAGCAGCCCCCGAGGGGTTGGCGGTCGCACCGGGGAGCTGTTTTTT. This sequence encodes CASSPRGVGGRTGELFF. Full variable domain (remainder filled in from reference TRBV5-6 and TRBJ2-2): DAGVTQSPTHLIKTRGQQVTLRCSPKSGHDTVSWYQQALGQGPQFIFQYYEEEERQRGNFPDRFSGHQFPNYSSELNVNALLLGDSALYLCASSPRGVGGRTGELFFGEGSRLTVL.

V and J are TRBV6-1 and TRBJ2-1; D not certain. V lost 2 bases to trimming and J lost 9 bases, with 14 bases between them. The V gene's germline CDR1 is MNHNS and CDR2 SASEGT. The CDR3 sequence is 14 residues long. In DNA form, the CDR3 reads TGTGCCAGCAGTGAATGGGGTAGCTCGGGTGAGCAGTTCTTC. This translates into CASSEWGSSGEQFF.

This chain uses TRBV27 with TRBJ2-7; 9 nucleotides align to TRBD2. This CDR3 has 14 residues. The germline V gene encodes CDR1 MNHEY and CDR2 SMNVEV (reference sequence). Unmatched junction bases numbered 7, after V lost 5 bases and J lost 5 bases. The CDR3, as DNA: TGTGCCAGCAGTCCTACTAGCGGGTGGGACGAGCAGTACTTC. Protein product: CASSPTSGWDEQYF.

The sample holds many counts of this clone. V usage is TRBV2 and J usage is TRBJ1-3, with D hard to call. Trimming took off 6 bases at V and 0 bases at J, with 12 bases between the two ends. The CDR3 runs 15 residues. Germline assignment: CDR1 SNHLY and CDR2 FYNNEI. The CDR3 nucleotides read TGTGCCAGCAGGCTTTCAGCTGTCTCTGGAAACACCATATATTTT. It specifies CASRLSAVSGNTIYF.

The CDR3 reads CASSEYRSEQFF. CDR3 nucleotides: TGTGCCAGCAGTGAATATCGTAGTGAGCAGTTCTTC. V and J are TRBV25-1 and TRBJ2-1; D uncertain. CDR1 is MGHDK, CDR2 SYGVNS, per germline. V was clipped by 0 bases and J by 9 bases, with 6 bases between them. CDR3 size: 12 residues.

In nucleotides, the CDR3 is TGCAGCGTTGATTGGGGGGGATACAATGAGCAGTTCTTC. Its protein is CSVDWGGYNEQFF. This chain connects TRBV29-1 to TRBJ2-1, with 7 bases aligning to TRBD2. The CDR3 has 13 residues. Unmatched junction bases numbered 3, after V lost 3 bases and J lost 4 bases. Germline CDR1 and CDR2: SQVTM and ANQGSEA.

J is TRBJ2-2 and V is TRBV7-9; no firm D call. V lost 4 bases, J lost 6 bases, and 12 bases lay in between. CDR1 and CDR2 (germline): SEHNR, FQNEAQ (reference sequence). CDR3 length: 14 amino acids. The CDR3 region is CASSSNNFAGELFF. For the CDR3, the DNA is TGTGCCAGCAGCTCCAACAATTTCGCCGGGGAGCTGTTTTTT.

The V gene is TRBV7-7, the J gene TRBJ2-5; TRBD2 agrees at 10 bases. Germline CDR1 and CDR2: SSHAT and FNYEAQ (reference sequence). This CDR3 has 13 residues. V shed 3 bases and J 5 bases; nucleotides not matched to a gene: 0. DNA for the CDR3: TGTGCCAGCAGCTTTAGCGGGAGGGAGACCCAGTACTTC. Its translation: CASSFSGRETQYF.